Below are 3 T cell receptor beta chains sequenced from a single sample in a study of PD-1 blockade in mismatch repair-deficient tumors. TCRdb's table, derived via immunoSEQ multiplex PCR, lists solely in-frame clones and lacks some. The top ten hold roughly 8.8% of the sample, which has about 51,000 clones, about 85% seen once. Sequencing was performed on peripheral blood, taken less than 21 weeks after starting pembrolizumab. Receptors were obtained from an adult with mismatch repair-deficient cancer.

V is TRBV4-1 and J is TRBJ2-1; the D gene is possibly TRBD1 (7 bases). Between the trimmed V and J ends, which lost 5 bases and 7 bases, there was a span of 12 bases. Germline assignment: CDR1 MGHRA and CDR2 YSYEKL. The length of the CDR3 is 13 residues. The CDR3 DNA sequence: TGCGCCAGCAGCGCGCCAGGGGGGAATGAGCAGTTCTTC. Its protein is CASSAPGGNEQFF.

The V call is TRBV2, the J call TRBJ1-1, with D possibly being TRBD1 (5 bases). The CDR3 runs to 14 residues. The V gene's germline CDR1 is SNHLY and CDR2 FYNNEI. V lost 5 bases and J lost 0, with 10 bases in between. The CDR3 nucleotides read TGTGCCAGCAGTCCGAGGGGACTGAACACTGAAGCTTTCTTT. Protein: CASSPRGLNTEAFF.

The CDR3 coding sequence is TGCGCCAGCAGCTTGGGTCAGCGCACAGATACGCAGTATTTT. Translating it yields CASSLGQRTDTQYF. The chain carries TRBV5-1 and TRBJ2-3; unclear D gene. V gave up 0 bases and J gave up 1 base, with 6 bases separating them. CDR3 length equals 14 residues. CDR1 and CDR2 from the germline V gene are SGHRS and YFSETQ.